This passage covers 14 T cell receptor beta chains from one sample sequenced in a study of vaccination and CD4 T cells after COVID-19. Cultured CD4+ T cell DNA underwent sequencing with the Oncomine TCR Beta short-read assay. TCRdb called the PCR reads again in MiXCR, with one record for every CDR3 protein. The sample contains 15,000 to 20,000 distinct CDR3 sequences, around 30% of which appear only once. Treatment denoted: roughly 10-day PBMC culture with coronavirus spike peptide pools or control peptides (ViraFEST assay). Their antigen targets remain unknown. The sample taken for sequencing was cultured CD4+ T cells from blood. The source is a human donor with COVID-19.

The V and J genes are TRBV12-3 or TRBV12-4 and TRBJ1-5; D is unclear. The germline V and J ends were trimmed by 2 bases and 7 bases, with 6 bases remaining between them. This CDR3 is built from 12 residues. CDR3 DNA sequence: TGTGCCAGCAGTTTATATGGCCAGCCCCAGCATTTT. Residues: CASSLYGQPQHF.

V and J are TRBV11-2 and TRBJ2-3; D gene unclear. This CDR3 is built from 14 residues. Germline loops: CDR1 SGHAT, CDR2 FQNNGV. The V and J ends lost 1 base and 2 bases respectively, with 7 bases between them. The CDR3 DNA sequence: TGTGCCAGCAGCTTAGTCCAGTTCACAGATACGCAGTATTTT. Protein: CASSLVQFTDTQYF.

This clonotype has a handful of counts. The gene calls are TRBV7-8 and TRBJ1-2; no reliable D call. Germline CDR1 and CDR2: SGHVS and FQNEAQ. The CDR3 covers 12 residues. Trimming left V 5 bases short and J 4 bases short, with 8 bases between. This CDR3 is CASSIDGYGYTF. The CDR3 DNA reads TGTGCCAGCAGCATCGACGGCTATGGCTACACCTTC.

The chain is built from TRBV7-8 and TRBJ1-2, with a possible D match to TRBD1 (5 bases). CDR3 size: 15 residues. From germline, CDR1 is SGHVS and CDR2 FQNEAQ. V was pared by 1 base and J by 4 bases, with 13 bases between. The chain's CDR3 is CASSLVSGAGYGYTF. The DNA for the CDR3 is TGTGCCAGCAGCTTAGTTAGCGGGGCGGGCTATGGCTACACCTTC. Looking up the rest from reference TRBV7-8 and TRBJ1-2 gives the full variable domain: GAGVSQSPRYKVAKRGQDVALRCDPISGHVSLFWYQQALGQGPEFLTYFQNEAQLDKSGLPSDRFFAERPEGSVSTLKIQRTQQEDSAVYLCASSLVSGAGYGYTFGSGTRLTVV.

This chain joins TRBV6-5 and TRBJ2-1; D not certain. Trimming cost V 2 bases and J 2 bases, with 4 bases left between them. Germline V gives CDR1 MNHEY, CDR2 SVGAGI. This CDR3 spans 13 amino acids. CDR3 DNA sequence: TGTGCCAGCAGTTACGACACCTACAATGAGCAGTTCTTC. It specifies CASSYDTYNEQFF.

This clonotype was counted only a few times. This rearrangement joins TRBV6-5 to TRBJ2-7; 7 positions agree with TRBD1. Trimming took 0 bases from V and 0 from J; bases not matched to a gene: 5. The CDR3 contains 16 residues. Germline V gene data show CDR1 as MNHEY and CDR2 as SVGAGI. The CDR3: CASSYSTDRSSYEQYF. The CDR3 nucleotides read TGTGCCAGCAGTTACTCGACGGACAGGAGCTCCTACGAGCAGTACTTC.

This clonotype was seen once. The chain carries TRBV28 and TRBJ2-3; 7 bases are shared with TRBD1. Germline lookup yields CDR1 MDHEN and CDR2 SYDVKM. V lost 7 bases and J lost 4; bases outside the gene matches: 17. The CDR3 sequence is 17 residues long. CDR3 amino acids: CASTPFPGQPSADTQYF. DNA for the CDR3: TGTGCCAGCACCCCTTTCCCGGGACAGCCCTCGGCAGATACGCAGTATTTT.

J is TRBJ2-7 and V is TRBV20-1; D possibly corresponds to TRBD2 (6 bases). Germline CDR1 reads DFQATT; CDR2 reads SNEGSKA (reference sequence). V lost 3 bases and J 7 bases, leaving 13 bases between the germline ends. This CDR3 comprises 12 residues. The DNA for the CDR3 is TGCAGTGCTAGCTTCACGGCGGGGGAGCAGTACTTC. Residues: CSASFTAGEQYF.

The chain joins TRBV7-9 to TRBJ1-5; TRBD1 might be the D (5 bases). With 1 base removed from V and 4 bases from J, the gap between germline ends came to 8 bases. The CDR3 consists of 14 residues. CDR1 is SEHNR and CDR2 is FQNEAQ in the germline V gene (reference sequence). The CDR3 loop reads CASSLGTKNQPQHF. Here the CDR3 DNA reads TGTGCCAGCAGCTTAGGGACAAAGAATCAGCCCCAGCATTTT.

The chain uses TRBV11-2 and TRBJ1-3; no clear D gene. From germline, CDR1 is SGHAT and CDR2 FQNNGV. V lost 3 bases and J 4 bases, leaving 13 bases between the germline ends. The CDR3 is 15 residues long. The CDR3 reads CASSFSLSEGNTIYF. DNA for the CDR3: TGTGCCAGCAGCTTCAGCCTCTCAGAAGGAAACACCATATATTTT.

This chain joins TRBV23-1 and TRBJ1-1; the D gene is possibly TRBD1 (5 bases). TRBV23-1 is an ORF, with its function uncertain. This CDR3 is 18 amino acids long. With 0 bases removed from V and 1 base from J, the gap between germline ends came to 18 bases. DNA of the CDR3: TGCGCCAGCAGTCAATCTCTAAGGAATAAGGGGACGAACACTGAAGCTTTCTTT. Its protein is CASSQSLRNKGTNTEAFF.

This clonotype was observed a handful of times. V and J are TRBV19 and TRBJ1-5; D possibly corresponds to TRBD1 (5 bases). The germline V and J ends were trimmed by 3 bases and 6 bases, with 9 bases remaining between them. This CDR3 comprises 13 residues. Germline V gene lookup returns CDR1 LNHDA and CDR2 SQIVND (reference sequence). The CDR3 sequence: CASSMQGGQPQHF. The CDR3 DNA reads TGTGCCAGTAGTATGCAGGGCGGTCAGCCCCAGCATTTT. Full variable domain (missing parts from reference TRBV19 and TRBJ1-5): DGGITQSPKYLFRKEGQNVTLSCEQNLNHDAMYWYRQDPGQGLRLIYYSQIVNDFQKGDIAEGYSVSREKKESFPLTVTSAQKNPTAFYLCASSMQGGQPQHFGDGTRLSIL.

The chain uses TRBV14 and TRBJ2-5, with D perhaps TRBD2 (5 bases). The V gene lost 3 bases and the J gene lost 2 bases, with 10 bases spanning the gap. This CDR3 is 14 amino acids long. Germline CDR1 is SGHDN and CDR2 is FVKESK. The CDR3, as DNA: TGTGCCAGCAGCCAGCCTGGGAGTCAAGAGACCCAGTACTTC. It codes for CASSQPGSQETQYF.

This clonotype has a handful of counts. This chain links TRBV20-1 with TRBJ2-7, with D perhaps assigned TRBD1 or TRBD2 (6 bases each). CDR3 length: 14 amino acids. Trimming pared 6 bases from V and 1 base from J, leaving 16 bases between. Germline values: CDR1 DFQATT, CDR2 SNEGSKA (reference sequence). The CDR3 coding sequence is TGCAGTGCCCCGCGGGGCGGACAGTCCTACGAGCAGTACTTC. It translates to CSAPRGGQSYEQYF.